The 25 T cell receptor beta chains presented below share a single source sample, sequenced in a study of blood T cell repertoires in COVID-19. The repertoire was sequenced with immunoSEQ multiplex PCR; TCRdb's copy has only in-frame clones and lacks some. The table shows around 250,000 clones, with approximately 90% occurring only once. Source material: PBMCs or T cells enriched from blood (not recorded which). Receptor source: a man aged 40-55 years who had been exposed to COVID-19.

Only a few counts were recorded for this clone. The chain has TRBV18 and TRBJ2-1; 7 bases are shared with TRBD1. The CDR3 contains 14 residues. Germline assignment: CDR1 KGHSH and CDR2 LQKENI. V was pared by 3 bases and J by 4 bases, with 3 bases of the junction left unmatched. The DNA of the CDR3 is TGTGCCAGCTCACCTCGGGACAGATACAATGAGCAGTTCTTC. It specifies CASSPRDRYNEQFF.

The rearrangement joins TRBV14 to TRBJ2-1, with 9 positions matching TRBD2. This CDR3 is 15 amino acids long. V gave up 2 bases and J gave up 5 bases; unmatched junction bases: 4. The germline V gene has CDR1 SGHDN and CDR2 FVKESK. The CDR3 loop reads CASSQTGLADNEQFF. In nucleotides, the CDR3 is TGTGCCAGCAGCCAAACGGGACTAGCTGACAATGAGCAGTTCTTC.

The J gene is TRBJ2-1, the V gene TRBV19, with D perhaps matching TRBD1 (6 bases). Germline CDR1 LNHDA, CDR2 SQIVND (reference sequence). CDR3 size: 15 residues. V was shortened by 1 base and J by 4 bases, with 11 bases between the two germline ends. CDR3 amino acids: CASSIAGVNYNEQFF. The CDR3 DNA reads TGTGCCAGTAGTATAGCAGGGGTCAATTACAATGAGCAGTTCTTC.

This rearrangement joins TRBV7-9 to TRBJ1-1; TRBD1 matches at 8 bases. The trim removed 5 bases at V and 1 base at J, leaving 6 bases unmatched. The CDR3 covers 15 residues. CDR1 and CDR2 from the germline V gene are SEHNR and FQNEAQ (reference sequence). CDR3: CASSEYGTGNTEAFF. DNA of the CDR3: TGTGCCAGCAGCGAGTACGGGACAGGGAACACTGAAGCTTTCTTT.

CDR3 nucleotides: TGTGCCAGCTCTACAGCCCGAGGGAGGAATCAGCCCCAGCATTTT. It encodes CASSTARGRNQPQHF. The rearrangement links TRBV2 to TRBJ1-5; D is unresolved. The CDR3 sequence is 15 residues long. V lost 8 bases and J lost 4, with 18 bases in between. CDR1 and CDR2 from the germline V gene are SNHLY and FYNNEI.

The rearrangement uses TRBV4-1 and TRBJ1-1; 11 bases agree with TRBD1. The CDR3 runs 18 residues. V shed 1 base, J shed 3 bases, and the junction held 10 bases outside the gene matches. Germline loops: CDR1 MGHRA, CDR2 YSYEKL. CDR3 in DNA: TGCGCCAGCAGCCAAGCCAAAGGGACAGGGGGACGGGACACTGAAGCTTTCTTT. Protein sequence: CASSQAKGTGGRDTEAFF.

This clone was seen only a few times. This chain links TRBV7-9 with TRBJ2-7; 12 bases fit TRBD2. Germline trimming cut 5 bases from V and 2 bases from J; bases unmatched to any gene: 16. Germline CDR1 reads SEHNR; CDR2 reads FQNEAQ (reference sequence). The CDR3 sequence is 19 residues long. The CDR3 DNA reads TGTGCCAGCAGCCCTGCGGATTCGTTACTAGCGGGAGGACCCTACGAGCAGTACTTC. Its translation is CASSPADSLLAGGPYEQYF.

The rearrangement links TRBV9 to TRBJ2-1; tentative D call: TRBD1 (7 bases). The CDR3 is 16 residues long. The V gene's germline CDR1 is SGDLS and CDR2 YYNGEE. Trimming cost V 3 bases and J 2 bases, with 15 bases left between them. This CDR3 is CASSAGGSGTYNEQFF. For the CDR3, the DNA is TGTGCCAGCAGCGCAGGGGGTAGCGGAACCTACAATGAGCAGTTCTTC.

This clone was counted a single time. The chain recombines TRBV28 with TRBJ1-5; D is perhaps TRBD1 (5 bases). CDR1 and CDR2 from the germline V gene are MDHEN and SYDVKM. The V and J ends lost 1 base and 6 bases respectively, with 13 bases between them. This CDR3 is built from 15 residues. The CDR3 nucleotides are TGTGCCAGCAGTTTATTAGATCAGGGATCTCAGCCCCAGCATTTT. Protein: CASSLLDQGSQPQHF.

This sequence joins TRBV30 and TRBJ1-5; no definite D call. The CDR3 contains 13 residues. V was pared by 2 bases and J by 9 bases, with 14 bases between. CDR1 GTSNPN and CDR2 SVGIG come from the germline V gene (reference sequence). Written as DNA, the CDR3 is TGTGCCTGGAGTCCTTCGAGTTCATGGCCCCAGCATTTT. It specifies CAWSPSSSWPQHF.

This chain links TRBV4-1 with TRBJ2-5, with D possibly TRBD2 on 5 matching bases. CDR3 size: 14 residues. The V end lost 3 bases, the J end lost 4 bases, and 12 bases lay between the germline ends. Germline assignment: CDR1 MGHRA and CDR2 YSYEKL. The CDR3 DNA sequence: TGCGCCAGCAGCCAGGGAGCCAACGGAGAGACCCAGTACTTC. Protein sequence: CASSQGANGETQYF.

This clone was detected only a few times. The chain couples TRBV7-8 to TRBJ2-7, with D possibly TRBD2 on 6 matching bases. V lost 0 bases to trimming and J lost 6 bases, with 12 bases between them. CDR3 length equals 14 residues. Germline V gene lookup returns CDR1 SGHVS and CDR2 FQNEAQ. CDR3 residues: CASSLAAAGREQYF. In DNA form, the CDR3 reads TGTGCCAGCAGCTTAGCGGCGGCGGGACGCGAGCAGTACTTC.

The V gene is TRBV15, the J gene TRBJ2-2; 10 bases line up with TRBD2. In germline, CDR1 is LNHNV, CDR2 YYDKDF (reference sequence). The CDR3 runs 18 residues. The V and J ends lost 0 bases and 2 bases, in that order; junction bases with no gene match: 6. The CDR3 bases are TGTGCCACCAGCAGAGATCTCGGGACTAGCGTTAACACCGGGGAGCTGTTTTTT. Protein product: CATSRDLGTSVNTGELFF. Combining the CDR3 with reference TRBV15 and TRBJ2-2 gives the whole variable domain DAMVIQNPRYQVTQFGKPVTLSCSQTLNHNVMYWYQQKSSQAPKLLFHYYDKDFNNEADTPDNFQSRRPNTSFCFLDIRSPGLGDTAMYLCATSRDLGTSVNTGELFFGEGSRLTVL.

The chain has TRBV27 and TRBJ2-2; 7 nucleotides line up with TRBD2. CDR1 MNHEY and CDR2 SMNVEV come from the germline V gene (reference sequence). This CDR3 region has 16 residues. V was pared by 8 bases and J by 3 bases, with 12 bases of the junction left unmatched. In DNA, the CDR3 is TGTGCCAGCCGGCCATGGGCGGGAGCAGACACCGGGGAGCTGTTTTTT. It codes for CASRPWAGADTGELFF.

The chain recombines TRBV5-1 with TRBJ2-6; D is unclear. The ends were cut back, 4 bases at V and 2 bases at J, with 10 bases in the middle. The germline V gene has CDR1 SGHRS and CDR2 YFSETQ. This CDR3 is built from 15 residues. CDR3 in DNA: TGCGCCAGCAGCCGTAGTGGAGCTGGGGCCAACGTCCTGACTTTC. It codes for CASSRSGAGANVLTF.

This clone was counted many times. The chain carries TRBV19 and TRBJ1-3; a possible D gene is TRBD1 (6 bases). Trimming left V 8 bases short and J 0 bases short, with 14 bases between. The CDR3 has 15 amino acids. Per the germline V gene, CDR1 is LNHDA and CDR2 is SQIVND (reference sequence). This CDR3 is CASGQTVSSGNTIYF. The CDR3 nucleotides are TGTGCCAGTGGACAGACAGTCAGCTCTGGAAACACCATATATTTT. The full variable domain, in which reference TRBV19 and TRBJ1-3 provide the parts outside the CDR3, is DGGITQSPKYLFRKEGQNVTLSCEQNLNHDAMYWYRQDPGQGLRLIYYSQIVNDFQKGDIAEGYSVSREKKESFPLTVTSAQKNPTAFYLCASGQTVSSGNTIYFGEGSWLTVV.

The J gene is TRBJ2-5, the V gene TRBV7-2; D perhaps matches TRBD2 (5 bases). Per germline, CDR1 SGHTA and CDR2 FQGNSA. V was pared by 5 bases and J by 6 bases, with 16 bases between. The CDR3 consists of 14 residues. The CDR3 region is CASSPQLGEKTQYF. The CDR3 DNA follows: TGTGCCAGCAGCCCGCAACTAGGCGAAAAGACCCAGTACTTC.

The chain has TRBV18 and TRBJ1-5; D is possibly TRBD1 (6 bases). CDR1 is KGHSH, CDR2 LQKENI, per germline. The ends were cut back, 5 bases at V and 12 bases at J, with 17 bases in the middle. There are 13 residues in the CDR3. In nucleotides, the CDR3 is TGTGCCAGCTCAGAAGGGGGTCTGGGACACCAGCATTTT. Translated: CASSEGGLGHQHF.

This clone showed up just a few times. The rearrangement uses TRBV18 and TRBJ2-5; a weak D match, TRBD1 (5 bases). The CDR3 is made up of 16 amino acids. Per the germline V gene, CDR1 is KGHSH and CDR2 is LQKENI. V lost 2 bases to trimming and J lost 4 bases, with 17 bases between them. DNA of the CDR3: TGTGCCAGCTCACCAAATCCGCCAGGGATACGAGAGACCCAGTACTTC. This gives the protein CASSPNPPGIRETQYF.

The V call is TRBV9, the J call TRBJ2-2, with D possibly matching TRBD1 (6 bases). This CDR3 region has 16 residues. CDR1 SGDLS and CDR2 YYNGEE come from the germline V gene. The V end lost 4 bases, the J end lost 0 bases, and 13 bases lay between the germline ends. CDR3 sequence (DNA): TGTGCCAGCAGCCCTGAGGACAGCGCGAACACCGGGGAGCTGTTTTTT. It is translated as CASSPEDSANTGELFF.

The chain employs TRBV21-1 and TRBJ2-1; TRBD2 is the table's D call, not checked against the DNA. TRBV21-1 is described as a pseudogene. The CDR3 consists of 20 residues. CDR3 loop: CASRKHRIRGILAGYNEQFF. DNA for the CDR3: TGTGCCAGCCGGAAACACAGAATTCGAGGGATATTAGCGGGGTACAATGAGCAGTTCTTC.

The genes are TRBV4-2 and TRBJ1-2, with D hard to call. Trimming removed 0 bases at V and 4 bases at J, with 12 bases between. CDR3 length: 15 residues. The V gene's germline CDR1 is LGHNA and CDR2 YNFKEQ. The CDR3 DNA is TGTGCCAGCAGCCAAGATAATGGGCAGAGCTATGGCTACACCTTC. Protein: CASSQDNGQSYGYTF.

V gene TRBV5-4 combines with J gene TRBJ2-1, with 9 bases fitting TRBD1. Looked up from germline, CDR1 is SGHNT and CDR2 is YYREEE (reference sequence). The CDR3 consists of 13 residues. Unmatched junction bases numbered 3, after V lost 2 bases and J lost 9 bases. The CDR3 spells CASSFTGGGEQFF. The DNA of the CDR3 is TGTGCCAGCAGCTTTACAGGGGGCGGTGAGCAGTTCTTC.

This chain uses TRBV6-6 with TRBJ2-1; 13 nucleotides line up with TRBD2. J lost 5 bases, V lost 6 bases, and 4 bases had no gene match. The CDR3 spans 15 residues. Looked up from germline, CDR1 is MNHNY and CDR2 is SVGAGI (reference sequence). Here the CDR3 reads CASRELAGGNNEQFF. CDR3 coding DNA: TGTGCCAGCAGAGAACTAGCGGGAGGGAACAATGAGCAGTTCTTC.

V gene TRBV7-9 combines with J gene TRBJ1-1, with 9 bases fitting TRBD1. The CDR3 runs 14 residues. CDR1 and CDR2 from the germline V gene are SEHNR and FQNEAQ (reference sequence). With 5 bases clipped from V and 4 bases from J, the junction kept 5 bases outside the gene matches. CDR3 DNA sequence: TGTGCCAGCAGCAACCGGGACAGGGCCACTGAAGCTTTCTTT. It translates to CASSNRDRATEAFF.